The rows below give T cell receptor beta chains drawn from one sample of a study of immune characterization of retroperitoneal liposarcoma. TCRdb reprocessed the PCR reads via MiXCR and lists one record per CDR3 protein. The table records about 9,500 distinct CDR3 sequences, 28% of them present only once. The specimen was tumor tissue. These receptors came from a male donor with retroperitoneal liposarcoma. CDR3s include the opening cysteine and the closing phenylalanine or tryptophan. The D gene is left open where the match is weak. The listing skips clone size in some rows; elsewhere it reads once, few, many or a size class.

j_call | cdr3_length | v_call | d_call | clone_size | cdr3_nt | cdr3_aa
TRBJ2-1 | 12 | TRBV11-2 | TRBD2 | once | TGTGCCAGCAGCGTCCCGGGACTAGGGCAGTTCTTC | CASSVPGLGQFF
TRBJ1-1 | 13 | TRBV12-3/TRBV12-4 | TRBD1 | once | TGTGCCAGCAGGGGACAGCTGAACACTGAAGCTTTCTTT | CASRGQLNTEAFF
TRBJ1-2 | 12 | TRBV6-1 | . | few | TGTGCCAGCAGTCTGCAAGGAGATGGCTACACCTTC | CASSLQGDGYTF
TRBJ2-1 | 14 | TRBV12-3/TRBV12-4 | TRBD1 | many | TGTGCCAGCACCTTGACAGGGGGGTTGAGCGAGCAGTTCTTC | CASTLTGGLSEQFF
TRBJ2-3 | 15 | TRBV6-1 | TRBD2 | few | TGTGCCAGCAGACCCCTAGCGGGAGGGGGTGATACGCAGTATTTT | CASRPLAGGGDTQYF
TRBJ2-1 | 13 | TRBV6-1 | . | few | TGTGCCATACGGGGGACCAACTACAATGAGCAGTTCTTC | CAIRGTNYNEQFF
TRBJ2-1 | 16 | TRBV11-3 | TRBD2 | few | TGTGCCAGCAGCTTAGATGGGACTAGCGGCTCCTACGAGCAGTTCTTC | CASSLDGTSGSYEQFF
TRBJ1-1 | 15 | TRBV6-1 | . | . | TGTGCCAGCAGTCCTACAGGGACCGCGAACACTGAAGCTTTCTTT | CASSPTGTANTEAFF
TRBJ2-1 | 13 | TRBV28 | . | . | TGTGCCAGCAGTTTAGGGGGGTGGAATGAGCAGTTCTTC | CASSLGGWNEQFF
TRBJ2-1 | 13 | TRBV6-1 | . | medium-sized | TGTGCCAGCAAAAGCGCCTCTAAGCGGGAGCAGTTCTTC | CASKSASKREQFF
TRBJ2-7 | 16 | TRBV7-2 | . | few | TGTGCCAGCAGCTTACCCCAGGGCTCCCTGTCCTACGAGCAGTACTTC | CASSLPQGSLSYEQYF
TRBJ1-4 | 16 | TRBV6-1 | . | few | TGTGCCAGCAGTGAGGATGTAGGGCAGGGGAGCGAAAAACTGTTTTTT | CASSEDVGQGSEKLFF
TRBJ2-1 | 14 | TRBV12-3/TRBV12-4 | . | few | TGTGCCAGCACCCGACACAGTCTCCCCAACGAGCAGTTCTTC | CASTRHSLPNEQFF
TRBJ2-7 | 15 | TRBV6-1 | . | many | TGTGCCAGCAGTGAAGCTGCGCGGGATAACCACGAGCAGTACTTC | CASSEAARDNHEQYF
TRBJ2-7 | 15 | TRBV7-8 | . | medium-sized | TGTGCCAGCAGACCTTATCAGGGACCCTCCTACGAGCAGTACTTC | CASRPYQGPSYEQYF
TRBJ2-1 | 14 | TRBV6-9 | TRBD2 | . | TGTGCCAGCAGTTACGGGACTAGCTCCTACGAGCAGTTCTTC | CASSYGTSSYEQFF
TRBJ1-2 | 13 | TRBV6-6 | TRBD1 | once | TGTGCCAGCAGCCCTGACAGGGTCACTGGCTACACCTTC | CASSPDRVTGYTF
TRBJ2-6 | 16 | TRBV7-2 | . | medium-sized | TGTGCCAGCAGCCCAAGGCGGGGTCCTGGGGCCAACGTCCTGACTTTC | CASSPRRGPGANVLTF
TRBJ2-1 | 16 | TRBV27 | TRBD2 | . | TGTGCCAGCAGTACCCGACTAGCGGGGGGCTACAATGAGCAGTTCTTC | CASSTRLAGGYNEQFF
TRBJ1-6 | 15 | TRBV12-3/TRBV12-4 | . | few | TGTGCCAGCAGTACACAGGGAGCGCGAAATTCACCCCTCCACTTT | CASSTQGARNSPLHF
TRBJ2-1 | 14 | TRBV5-1 | . | . | TGCGCCAGCAGCTCGAGCAACTCGGAAGAGACCCAGTTCTTC | CASSSSNSEETQFF
TRBJ2-7 | 21 | TRBV6-1 | . | . | TGTGCCAGCAGTTATTTCGGCGTCAGAGAAGGACGTCTCAGCTCCTACAATGAGCAGTACTTC | CASSYFGVREGRLSSYNEQYF
TRBJ2-7 | 14 | TRBV6-9 | . | few | TGTGCCAGCAGCCGGGGTCGGGCCCCCTACGAGCAGTACTTC | CASSRGRAPYEQYF
TRBJ2-6 | 19 | TRBV12-5 | TRBD1 | . | TGTGCTAGTGGTTTGGTAATCGGGACAGGGAACTCTGGGGCCAACGTCCTGACTTTC | CASGLVIGTGNSGANVLTF
TRBJ2-7 | 14 | TRBV27 | TRBD2 | medium-sized | TGTGCCAGCAGTTTCACTAGCGCGTCCTACGAGCAGTACTTC | CASSFTSASYEQYF
TRBJ2-1 | 15 | TRBV7-2 | . | medium-sized | TGTGCCAGCAGCCGTAGGGGGAGGATCGAAGAGACCCAGTTCTTC | CASSRRGRIEETQFF
TRBJ2-1 | 14 | TRBV6-1 | TRBD2 | once | TGTGCCAGCAGTTCCGACGGGGAGGGGAATGAGCAGTTCTTC | CASSSDGEGNEQFF
TRBJ2-3 | 14 | TRBV12-3/TRBV12-4 | . | medium-sized | TGTGCCAGCAGTTCGGTGACTAGCACAGATACGCAGTATTTT | CASSSVTSTDTQYF
TRBJ2-4 | 15 | TRBV12-3/TRBV12-4 | TRBD2 | medium-sized | TGTGCCAGCAGTTTATCCGGGGGGGCCAAAAACATTCAGTACTTC | CASSLSGGAKNIQYF
TRBJ2-5 | 18 | TRBV7-8 | . | . | TGTGCCAGCAGCCCCCGCCCCTTCGACGGGACCTCACCGAAGACCCAGTACTTC | CASSPRPFDGTSPKTQYF
TRBJ2-4 | 14 | TRBV6-6 | TRBD2 | few | TGTGCCAGCAGTTACTCGGGGACTAGTGGTGAGCAGTACTTC | CASSYSGTSGEQYF
TRBJ2-3 | 14 | TRBV11-2 | . | few | TGTGCCAGCAGCTTTCCGGGCCGGGATCGTACGCAGTATTTT | CASSFPGRDRTQYF
TRBJ1-1 | 15 | TRBV6-6 | . | few | TGTGCCAGCAGTTACGATAGGGGGTCGAACACTGAAGCTTTCTTT | CASSYDRGSNTEAFF
TRBJ2-7 | 14 | TRBV6-1 | TRBD2 | . | TGTGCCAGCAGCTTGGACCCGGGAGGGTACGAGCAGTACTTC | CASSLDPGGYEQYF
TRBJ2-2 | 13 | TRBV12-3/TRBV12-4 | . | few | TGTGCCAGCAGGACGACGAACACCGGGGAGCTGTTTTTT | CASRTTNTGELFF
TRBJ2-1 | 13 | TRBV6-1 | . | . | TGTGCCAGCAGCCCATGGGTGGAAGATGAGCAGTTCTTC | CASSPWVEDEQFF
TRBJ2-1 | 15 | TRBV6-6 | TRBD2 | many | TGTGCCAGCAGTTACTCGGCGGGAGGGTTGGATGAGCAGTTCTTC | CASSYSAGGLDEQFF
TRBJ2-1 | 16 | TRBV6-1 | . | medium-sized | TGTGCCAGCAGTGAACGGCAGGTTAGCTCCTACAATGAGCAGTTCTTC | CASSERQVSSYNEQFF
TRBJ2-2 | 16 | TRBV12-3/TRBV12-4 | TRBD2 | many | TGTGCCAGCAGTTTAGGGGCGGGAGCGCCCACCGGGGAGCTGTTTTTT | CASSLGAGAPTGELFF
TRBJ1-2 | 14 | TRBV6-1 | . | . | TGTGCCAGCAGTGGCAAGGCGGGGAACTATGGCTACACCTTC | CASSGKAGNYGYTF
TRBJ2-5 | 14 | TRBV7-6 | TRBD2 | medium-sized | TGTGCCAGCAGCTTAGCGGGAGGGCAAGAGACCCAGTACTTC | CASSLAGGQETQYF
TRBJ2-1 | 15 | TRBV6-1 | TRBD1 | . | TGTGCCAGCAGGAGGGACAGGGAGAGCTCCTACGAGCAGTTCTTC | CASRRDRESSYEQFF
TRBJ2-3 | 14 | TRBV6-1 | . | . | TGTGCCAGCAGTAAGGGACCCCTTCAAAATACGCAGTATTTT | CASSKGPLQNTQYF
TRBJ2-1 | 16 | TRBV7-2 | TRBD2 | . | TGTGCCAGCAGCTCGCTGACTAGCGGGGCGACCTACGAGCAGTTCTTC | CASSSLTSGATYEQFF
TRBJ2-2 | 18 | TRBV12-5 | TRBD2 | . | TGTGCTAGTGGTTCCCCCCCACTAGCGGGGATGAACACCGGGGAGCTGTTTTTT | CASGSPPLAGMNTGELFF